One T cell receptor (beta chain) is described in this entry. This sample was included in a study of blood T cell repertoires in COVID-19. The data were produced by immunoSEQ multiplex PCR, yet TCRdb's version contains in-frame clones alone and is incomplete. The sample contains 95,000 to 120,000 clones, 85% of which appear only once. Input material: peripheral blood. This receptor was taken from a woman between 55 and 75 years old with COVID-19, enrolled during active disease.

The DNA of the CDR3 is TGTGCCAGCAGCCACAGACTAGCGGGGGACACAGATACGCAGTATTTT. Translating it yields CASSHRLAGDTDTQYF. The chain joins TRBV3-1 (or the pseudogene TRBV3-2) to TRBJ2-3; 12 nucleotides align to TRBD2. Germline V gene lookup returns CDR1 LGHDT and CDR2 YNNKEL (reference sequence). With 3 bases clipped from V and 2 bases from J, the junction kept 3 bases outside the gene matches. The CDR3 totals 16 residues.